This TCR beta chain was identified in a study of blood T cell repertoires in COVID-19. The overall study: Both acute and convalescent COVID-19 samples were obtained from the United States, Italy and Spain. Nucleic acid was either cDNA or gDNA, and it came from T cells, B-cell-depleted T cells, or PBMCs.

Produced via immunoSEQ multiplex PCR; TCRdb's table is partial and in-frame only. This table has 140,000 to 150,000 clones, about four fifths appearing once. The germline V gene encodes CDR1 SGHVS and CDR2 FNYEAQ. V was trimmed by 5 bases and J by 4 bases, leaving 11 bases between them. The CDR3 has 14 residues. The chain links TRBV7-6 to TRBJ2-2, with D possibly being TRBD1 (5 bases). Material for sequencing was peripheral blood. This receptor was obtained from a human donor with acute or convalescent COVID-19. The donor label of this sample is uncertain. The CDR3 region has the DNA TGTGCCAGCAGCCCCGTGGGGCCCACCGGGGAGCTGTTTTTT. This gives the protein CASSPVGPTGELFF.